These 10 T cell receptor beta chains were sequenced from one sample in a study of regulatory T cells in long-lasting Graves disease. Arm-PCR of CDR3 regions and iRepertoire HTBI primers were the basis on which TCR beta libraries were built. TCRdb used MiXCR to reprocess the multiplex PCR reads, holding one entry per CDR3 protein. Here the sample spans around 450,000 distinct CDR3 sequences, under 15% being singletons. Stated time point: newly diagnosed GD, antithyroid drugs for less than 3 months. PBMCs were the source of the RNA used for TCR sequencing. In addition, the sample was reused for a study of T cells in Graves' hyperthyroidism and ophthalmopathy.

The material was peripheral blood mononuclear cells (PBMCs), obtained at new diagnosis, from a patient treated with antithyroid drugs. The receptors here all came from a woman aged 25 to 39 with Graves disease.

The rearrangement links TRBV6-5 to TRBJ2-2; D is undetermined. Trimming removed 4 bases at V and 5 bases at J, with 8 bases between. This CDR3 is built from 13 residues. Germline loops: CDR1 MNHEY, CDR2 SVGAGI. CDR3 amino acids: CASSWVITGELFF. CDR3 DNA: TGTGCCAGCAGTTGGGTTATAACCGGGGAGCTGTTTTTT.

This clonotype was recorded many times. Here the CDR3 DNA reads TGTGCCAGCAGCTTAACCGGGACTAGCGACGAGCAGTACTTC. Encoded protein: CASSLTGTSDEQYF. The chain links TRBV7-3 to TRBJ2-7, with 10 bases aligning to TRBD2. The CDR3 has 14 amino acids. Germline trimming cut 0 bases from V and 5 bases from J; bases unmatched to any gene: 1. Germline V gene data show CDR1 as SGHTA and CDR2 as FQGTGA.

CDR3 in DNA: TGCGCCAGCAGCCAAGCCCTCGATCGGGATACGCAGTATTTT. Its protein product is CASSQALDRDTQYF. The chain uses TRBV4-1 and TRBJ2-3; D gene uncertain. This CDR3 region has 14 residues. V lost 1 base, J lost 6 bases, and 11 bases lay in between. CDR1 MGHRA and CDR2 YSYEKL come from the germline V gene.

The genes are TRBV24-1 and TRBJ2-1; 7 bases are a match to TRBD2. The CDR3 length is 13 residues. Germline V gene lookup returns CDR1 KGHDR and CDR2 SFDVKD. Germline trimming cut 5 bases from V and 7 bases from J; bases unmatched to any gene: 4. CDR3: CATSGGGENEQFF. In DNA form, the CDR3 reads TGTGCCACCAGTGGGGGGGGTGAGAATGAGCAGTTCTTC.

A word on this clonotype: This may come from a read error, since a much larger clone is one base off. This is likely a read error, given that the CDR3 carries no conserved phenylalanine or tryptophan at its end. The gene calls are TRBV28 and TRBJ1-1; D unresolved. Deletions cut 4 bases from V and 10 bases from J, with 19 bases between. Per the germline V gene, CDR1 is MDHEN and CDR2 is SYDVKM. This CDR3 has 14 residues. The DNA for the CDR3 is TGTGCCAGCAGTTGGGGTGGGATGATGGACCGAGCTTTCTCT. It specifies CASSWGGMMDRAFS.

Ten or more counts support this clonotype. The chain has TRBV7-2 and TRBJ2-7; D not resolved. CDR1 is SGHTA and CDR2 is FQGNSA in the germline V gene. With 1 base removed from V and 3 bases from J, the gap between germline ends came to 10 bases. CDR3 size: 14 residues. CDR3 sequence: CASSLGSQSYEQYF. The CDR3 bases are TGTGCCAGCAGCTTAGGGAGTCAGAGCTACGAGCAGTACTTC.

The chain recombines TRBV6-4 with TRBJ2-2, with a weak D call TRBD2 (5 bases). CDR1 is MRHNA, CDR2 SNTAGT, per germline. The V end lost 0 bases, the J end lost 3 bases, and 11 bases lay between the germline ends. The CDR3 is made up of 16 amino acids. The CDR3 nucleotides are TGTGCCAGCAGTGACTCCCAAACTAGGCACACCGGGGAGCTGTTTTTT. Translation: CASSDSQTRHTGELFF.

This clonotype has ten or more counts. The CDR3 DNA follows: TGTGCCAGCAGCCTAAATGGCTTTAGCCAGCCCCAGCATTTT. It translates to CASSLNGFSQPQHF. The chain combines TRBV28 with TRBJ1-5; D is undetermined. The CDR3 is 14 residues long. V shed 6 bases and J shed 7 bases, with 16 bases lying between them. CDR1 and CDR2 from the germline V gene are MDHEN and SYDVKM.

V usage is TRBV3-1 and J usage is TRBJ1-4, with D unresolved. Deletions cut 6 bases from V and 6 bases from J, with 8 bases between. The V gene's germline CDR1 is LGHDT and CDR2 YNNKEL (reference sequence). The CDR3 totals 12 residues. This chain's CDR3 is CASSAFDEKLFF. The CDR3, as DNA: TGTGCCAGCAGTGCGTTTGATGAAAAACTGTTTTTT.

This clonotype came up many times. The chain employs TRBV6-2 or TRBV6-3 and TRBJ2-7, with 7 positions matching TRBD1. Trimming at V came to 2 bases and at J to 3 bases, leaving 4 bases not matched to a gene. Germline values: CDR1 MNHEY, CDR2 SVGEGT. The CDR3 has 14 residues. The CDR3 spells CASSYGGQFYEQYF. DNA for the CDR3: TGTGCCAGCAGTTACGGGGGACAGTTCTACGAGCAGTACTTC.